This TCR beta chain was identified during a study of blood T cell repertoires in COVID-19. Study in general: COVID-19 samples from acute and convalescent phases originated in the United States, Italy and Spain.

J gave up 5 bases and V 2 bases, and 7 bases lay outside the gene matches. CDR1 and CDR2 from the germline V gene are MGHRA and YSYEKL. The CDR3 is 15 residues long. Participants spanned ages about 18 to 100 years and resided in about two dozen US areas. In the original processing: Reference gene primer amplification gave estimated nucleated cell counts. Method: immunoSEQ multiplex PCR; TCRdb's copy keeps in-frame clones and lacks some. The V and J calls and the clone size are those of that table, but D and trimming were determined from the DNA. The table includes 150,000 to 200,000 clones, more than 75% detected once.

The chain recombines TRBV4-1 with TRBJ2-7; TRBD1 matches at 9 bases. Sequencing was carried out using PBMCs or T cells enriched from blood (not recorded which). This TCR was sampled from a human donor with acute COVID-19. The donor label of this sample is uncertain. CDR3 sequence: CASSQLQGANDEQYF. The CDR3 DNA is TGCGCCAGCAGCCAATTACAGGGGGCGAACGACGAGCAGTACTTC.